This T cell receptor (beta chain) originates from a study of Tregs in tolerant kidney transplant recipients. TCRdb keeps only in-frame clones here, not all; method: immunoSEQ multiplex PCR. The table has around 75,000 clones, roughly nine tenths seen once. The clonotype originates from a human donor who received a combined kidney and bone marrow transplant. The source material was CD4+ T cells from blood, sampled before the transplant.

The CDR3 bases are TGTGCCAGCAGCCGGTCAGGGATGGGCAATCAGCCCCAGCATTTT. Amino acids: CASSRSGMGNQPQHF. The chain combines TRBV28 with TRBJ1-5, with TRBD1 as a possible D gene (5 bases). The V end lost 6 bases, the J end lost 2 bases, and 14 bases lay between the germline ends. Germline CDR1 reads MDHEN; CDR2 reads SYDVKM. The CDR3 is made up of 15 amino acids.